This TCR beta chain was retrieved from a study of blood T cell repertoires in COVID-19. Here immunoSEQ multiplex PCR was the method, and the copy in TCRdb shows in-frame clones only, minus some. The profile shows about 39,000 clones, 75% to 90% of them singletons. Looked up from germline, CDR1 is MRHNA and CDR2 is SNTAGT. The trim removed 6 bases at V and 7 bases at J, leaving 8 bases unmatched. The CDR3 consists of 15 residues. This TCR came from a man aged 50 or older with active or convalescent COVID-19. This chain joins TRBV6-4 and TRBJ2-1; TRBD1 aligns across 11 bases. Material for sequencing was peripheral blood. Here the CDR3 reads CASSVGDRGRNEQFF. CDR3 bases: TGTGCCAGCAGCGTCGGGGACAGGGGGAGGAATGAGCAGTTCTTC.